This T cell receptor beta chain is drawn from a study of prognosis after radiotherapy for stage I lung cancer. Study-wide context: In 3 to 5 fractions, radiotherapy was administered as SBRT with a biologically effective dose of at least 100 Gy. There were no patients who received concurrent therapy with stereotactic body radiotherapy. General observations from the study: Counted unique TCR clones declined after stereotactic body radiation therapy (median around 10,000 versus 6,500).

With two-round multiplex PCR, TCR beta CDR3 sequences were amplified from genomic DNA. It was primers specific to each TRBV and TRBJ gene that first-round PCR used. From the multiplex PCR reads, TCRdb called clonotypes with MiXCR, one entry per CDR3 protein. The sample comprises about 18,000 distinct CDR3 sequences, 55% of which are singletons, and around 30% rests with the top ten. CDR1 and CDR2 from the germline V gene are SGHTA and FQGTGA. Trimming at V came to 10 bases and at J to 4 bases, leaving 7 bases not matched to a gene. The CDR3 length is 12 residues. This clonotype was recorded once. Its antigen is still unknown.

The sequenced sample was PBMCs, obtained before or after stereotactic body radiation therapy (not recorded which). The origin of this receptor is a donor at least 50 years old with non-small cell lung cancer. The chain couples TRBV7-3 to TRBJ2-7; 7 bases match TRBD1. The CDR3, as DNA: TGTGCCACCAGTTACAGGGGTTACGAGCAGTACTTC. Its translation: CATSYRGYEQYF.